The text below deals with one T cell receptor (beta chain). This entry belongs to a study of shared clonotypes between healthy human individuals. The table came from immunoSEQ multiplex PCR; TCRdb's copy has only in-frame clones and leaves some out. The table lists approximately 1.9 million clones, roughly 93% of them singletons. The V gene lost 0 bases and the J gene lost 4 bases, with 11 bases spanning the gap. This CDR3 has 15 amino acids. CDR1 and CDR2 (germline): LNHDA, SQIVND (reference sequence). Terminally differentiated effector memory CD45RA+ cells were excluded by CCR7 positive selection of CD45RO-negative cells.

The sample was naive CD8+ T cells from PBMCs. V and J are TRBV19 and TRBJ2-3; D is ambiguous. The TCR comes from a man aged 18 to 30 in good health. Some clones in this sample may be carry-over from other donors' samples. CDR3 region: CASSIDPTAPDTQYF. In DNA form, the CDR3 reads TGTGCCAGTAGTATAGACCCCACAGCCCCAGATACGCAGTATTTT.